The 31 T cell receptor beta chains presented below share a single source sample, sequenced in a study of tumor-infiltrating lymphocytes in primary liver carcinoma. Total RNA amounting to roughly 0.5 ug was the source from which TCR beta cDNA was made with a constant-region primer. Construction of TCR beta libraries relied on three successive nested multiplex PCR rounds employing slightly modified ARM-PCR. Use of TRBV1-TRBV30 forward primers with a C-beta reverse primer characterized the first two PCR rounds, which lasted about 9 cycles each. A single record per CDR3 protein comes from TCRdb applying MiXCR to the multiplex PCR reads. This table holds about 330,000 distinct CDR3 sequences, about 65% found once. Germline DNA was also extracted, and blood RNA derived from unsorted whole blood. Source material: peripheral blood. The receptors were sampled from a man aged 35 to 55 with primary liver carcinoma and hepatitis B virus infection.

Regarding this clonotype: Compared with germline, one end of the junction differs, possibly owing to a read error. The rearrangement joins TRBV6-2 or TRBV6-3 to TRBJ2-3; 7 bases are shared with TRBD1. Germline V gives CDR1 MNHEY, CDR2 SVGEGT. This CDR3 has 16 amino acids. CDR3 DNA: TGTGCCAGCACCGACAGGGTCGGGATTAGCAGAGATACGCAGTATTTT. Amino acid sequence: CASTDRVGISRDTQYF.

With respect to this clonotype: A much larger clone lies one base from this, so it may be a read error. The chain combines TRBV5-1 with TRBJ2-7; 10 bases align to TRBD1. CDR1 SGHRS and CDR2 YFSETQ come from the germline V gene. The CDR3 contains 14 residues. The CDR3 loop reads CARSSTGGRYEQYF. DNA for the CDR3: TGCGCCCGCAGCTCGACAGGGGGCCGATACGAGCAGTACTTC.

Regarding this clonotype: One end of the junction varies from germline; a read error may be responsible. The V and J genes are TRBV6-2 or TRBV6-3 and TRBJ1-1; no reliable D call. The CDR3 totals 14 residues. Looked up from germline, CDR1 is MNHEY and CDR2 is SVGEGT. This chain's CDR3 is CVCSYPELNTETFF. The CDR3 DNA sequence: TGTGTATGCAGTTACCCAGAGCTGAACACTGAAACTTTCTTT.

The V gene is TRBV11-2, the J gene TRBJ2-7; D is possibly TRBD2 (6 bases). Trimming took off 9 bases at V and 2 bases at J, with 23 bases between the two ends. From germline, CDR1 is SGHAT and CDR2 FQNNGV. This CDR3 is 16 amino acids long. The CDR3 sequence is CASSQTGVEGAYEQYF. CDR3 bases: TGTGCCAGTAGCCAAACGGGAGTGGAGGGAGCCTACGAGCAGTACTTC. The full variable domain, its missing parts supplied by reference TRBV11-2 and TRBJ2-7, is EAGVAQSPRYKIIEKRQSVAFWCNPISGHATLYWYQQILGQGPKLLIQFQNNGVVDDSQLPKDRFSAERLKGVDSTLKIQPAKLEDSAVYLCASSQTGVEGAYEQYFGPGTRLTVT.

The rearrangement links TRBV11-3 to TRBJ2-5; D ambiguous. The CDR3 has 12 residues. Germline V CDR1 and CDR2: SGHNT, YENEEA. The V gene lost 0 bases and the J gene lost 13 bases, with 12 bases spanning the gap. The CDR3 bases are TGTGCCAGCAGCTTAGATGGAGAGGCCCTGTACTTC. Its protein product is CASSLDGEALYF. Based on the CDR3 plus reference TRBV11-3 and TRBJ2-5, the full variable domain is EAGVVQSPRYKIIEKKQPVAFWCNPISGHNTLYWYLQNLGQGPELLIRYENEEAVDDSQLPKDRFSAERLKGVDSTLKIQPAELGDSAVYLCASSLDGEALYFGPGTRLLVL.

This clonotype occurred once. The chain carries TRBV5-5 and TRBJ2-7; D is perhaps TRBD1 (6 bases). Germline CDR1 reads SGHKS; CDR2 reads YYEKEE (reference sequence). Trimming removed 10 bases at V and 5 bases at J, with 19 bases between. The CDR3 is 13 amino acids. The CDR3 protein is CAGSYRTENEQYF. The CDR3 nucleotides are TGTGCCGGTAGCTATAGGACAGAGAACGAGCAGTACTTC. The variable domain in full, completed from reference TRBV5-5 and TRBJ2-7, reads DAGVTQSPTHLIKTRGQQVTLRCSPISGHKSVSWYQQVLGQGPQFIFQYYEKEERGRGNFPDRFSARQFPNYSSELNVNALLLGDSALYLCAGSYRTENEQYFGPGTRLTVT.

The chain recombines TRBV24-1 with TRBJ2-2; D gene ambiguous. Per germline, CDR1 KGHDR and CDR2 SFDVKD. The CDR3 is made up of 12 amino acids. Trimming pared 9 bases from V and 3 bases from J, leaving 7 bases between. CDR3 bases: TGTGCCACCCAACCGCACACCGGGGAGCTGTTTTTT. This sequence encodes CATQPHTGELFF.

With respect to this clonotype: A clone one base away is much larger, so this may be a read error. The CDR3 DNA is TGTGGCAGCAGTTTAGTTACGGGCAGTGAGCAGTTCTTC. It encodes CGSSLVTGSEQFF. The genes are TRBV12-3 or TRBV12-4 and TRBJ2-1, with D uncertain. The CDR3 is 13 amino acids.

Regarding this clonotype: No conserved phenylalanine or tryptophan is present at the end of the CDR3, so a read error is the likely explanation. The chain employs TRBV11-2 and TRBJ1-1; D remains unclear. Looked up from germline, CDR1 is SGHAT and CDR2 is FQNNGV. The CDR3 totals 15 residues. The V gene lost 5 bases and the J gene lost 5 bases, with 18 bases spanning the gap. The DNA of the CDR3 is TGTGCCAGCAGCCCCCGTTCAGGCCAAGAGACTGAAGCTTTCTAT. Encoded protein: CASSPRSGQETEAFY.

V is TRBV28 and J is TRBJ2-1; TRBD2 agrees at 9 bases. The CDR3 covers 17 residues. Trimming at V came to 7 bases and at J to 3 bases, leaving 13 bases not matched to a gene. The germline gives CDR1 MDHEN, CDR2 SYDVKM. CDR3 DNA sequence: TGTGCCAGCATTTTTAACGGGGCGGGAGGGAACTACAATGAGCAGTTCTTC. Protein sequence: CASIFNGAGGNYNEQFF.

Comments on this clonotype: The CDR3 does not end in the conserved phenylalanine or tryptophan, so this is likely a read error. The chain is built from TRBV5-5 and TRBJ2-5; tentatively, D is TRBD1 (6 bases). The end of the DNA fits TRBJ2-7 better, so the J call may be wrong. Germline-derived CDR1 and CDR2 are SGHKS and YYEKEE (reference sequence). The CDR3 is 14 residues long. The CDR3: CASSLAGTTGEQYL. Here the CDR3 DNA reads TGTGCCAGCAGCTTGGCAGGGACGACAGGCGAGCAGTACCTC.

V and J are TRBV28 and TRBJ2-1; tentative D call: TRBD2 (6 bases). The CDR3 sequence is 16 residues long. V was clipped by 5 bases and J by 2 bases, with 16 bases between them. Germline CDR1 and CDR2: MDHEN and SYDVKM. The CDR3 loop reads CASSPLADLAYNEQFF. CDR3 nucleotides: TGTGCCAGCAGTCCATTAGCGGACCTGGCCTACAATGAGCAGTTCTTC.

The chain links TRBV5-1 to TRBJ2-1, with TRBD2 matching 9 bases. The CDR3 sequence is 21 residues long. J was trimmed by 0 bases and V by 2 bases; bases with no gene match: 18. CDR1 and CDR2 from the germline V gene are SGHRS and YFSETQ. The CDR3 DNA is TGCGCCAGCAGCTTACGGCATTCCGGTACTAGCGGGCCGAGCTCCTACAATGAGCAGTTCTTC. Encoded protein: CASSLRHSGTSGPSSYNEQFF.

V is TRBV11-2 and J is TRBJ1-2; TRBD1 matches 8 bases. CDR3 length: 18 amino acids. V trimming: 2 bases; J trimming: 1 base; junction bases outside the gene matches: 12. Germline V gene sequence: CDR1 SGHAT, CDR2 FQNNGV. CDR3 sequence (DNA): TGTGCCAGCAGCTTACAATCCCCAGGGGGCCGACTTAACTATGGCTACACCTTC. This codes for CASSLQSPGGRLNYGYTF.

The V and J genes are TRBV11-2 and TRBJ2-1; the D call may be TRBD1 or TRBD2 (5 bases each). The CDR3 totals 13 residues. Trimming stripped 5 bases from V and 8 bases from J, with 13 bases between. Germline lookup yields CDR1 SGHAT and CDR2 FQNNGV. CDR3 region: CASSKDPGHEQFF. The DNA of the CDR3 is TGTGCCAGCAGCAAGGACCCGGGGCATGAGCAGTTCTTC.

Worth noting for this clonotype: Compared with germline, one end of the junction differs, possibly owing to a read error. The V gene is TRBV5-1, the J gene TRBJ2-7, with D perhaps TRBD1 or TRBD2 (6 bases each). CDR1 and CDR2 from the germline V gene are SGHRS and YFSETQ. The CDR3 runs to 16 residues. CDR3 in amino acids: CVSIREPGAPAYEQYF. The DNA of the CDR3 is TGCGTCAGCATCCGGGAACCGGGGGCGCCGGCCTACGAGCAGTACTTC.

In regard to this clonotype: The conserved phenylalanine or tryptophan normally closing the CDR3 is absent here, so this likely arose from a read error. It is unclear where the CDR3 begins or ends on the DNA, so no DNA is shown, and the CDR3 is as TCRdb lists it. The CDR3 loop is CSVGGGMNTEAIS. This sequence joins TRBV29-1 and TRBJ1-1; the DNA was not compared with TRBD1, the D call given in the table. The CDR3 length equals 13 residues, ends included. In germline, CDR1 is SQVTM, CDR2 ANQGSEA.

For this clonotype: The junction shows a germline mismatch at one end, possibly a read error. The chain couples TRBV11-2 to TRBJ2-5; D possibly corresponds to TRBD2 (5 bases). From germline, CDR1 is SGHAT and CDR2 FQNNGV. This CDR3 has 13 amino acids. DNA for the CDR3: TGTGCCAGCAGAAATAGCTGGAGGCAGACCCAGTGCTTC. Its translation: CASRNSWRQTQCF.

Concerning this clonotype: Because it lacks the conserved phenylalanine or tryptophan at the end, this CDR3 is likely a read error. The chain links TRBV5-1 to TRBJ1-1; D gene uncertain. The CDR3 is 14 amino acids. Trimming pared 0 bases from V and 7 bases from J, leaving 13 bases between. CDR1 is SGHRS, CDR2 YFSETQ, per germline. CDR3 sequence (DNA): TGCGCCAGCAGCTTGGAGTTCCGGGATGGTGAAGCTTTCCTT. It yields the protein CASSLEFRDGEAFL.

Points on this clonotype: A read error may produce the germline difference seen at one junction end. The V and J genes are TRBV5-6 and TRBJ2-7; no clear D. CDR3 size: 14 residues. The germline CDR1 and CDR2 sequences are SGHDT and YYEEEE. The DNA for the CDR3 is TGTGACAGCAGCTTTACCCAAAGCTCCTACGAGCAGTGCTTC. This gives the protein CDSSFTQSSYEQCF.

Regarding this clonotype: At one boundary the junction diverges from the germline segment, which might be a read error. The genes are TRBV4-1 and TRBJ1-4; tentative D call: TRBD1 (6 bases). The CDR3 spans 15 residues. In germline, CDR1 is MGHRA, CDR2 YSYEKL. CDR3 in amino acids: CASSARQATNEELFF. DNA of the CDR3: TGCGCCAGCAGCGCACGACAGGCAACTAATGAAGAACTGTTTTTT.

There are a few counts of this clonotype. The chain uses TRBV7-9 and TRBJ2-1; possible D gene TRBD2, 6 bases. CDR1 SEHNR and CDR2 FQNEAQ come from the germline V gene (reference sequence). Trimming stripped 3 bases from V and 2 bases from J, with 11 bases between. The length of the CDR3 is 15 residues. Here the CDR3 DNA reads TGTGCCAGCAGCTTCCGCGGAGGGGCCTACAATGAGCAGTTCTTC. Amino acids: CASSFRGGAYNEQFF. Drawing the rest from reference TRBV7-9 and TRBJ2-1, the complete variable domain is DTGVSQNPRHKITKRGQNVTFRCDPISEHNRLYWYRQTLGQGPEFLTYFQNEAQLEKSRLLSDRFSAERPKGSFSTLEIQRTEQGDSAMYLCASSFRGGAYNEQFFGPGTRLTVL.

Note on this clonotype: The missing conserved phenylalanine or tryptophan at the end of this CDR3 makes a read error likely. The rearrangement links TRBV6-5 to TRBJ2-1; no definite D call. The CDR3 consists of 11 residues. The V gene's germline CDR1 is MNHEY and CDR2 SVGAGI. The CDR3 sequence: CASTQRNEQFL. The DNA for the CDR3 is TGTGCTAGCACCCAGCGAAATGAGCAGTTCCTC.

The V gene is TRBV6-5, the J gene TRBJ1-2, with 8 bases identical to TRBD1. This CDR3 is 18 amino acids long. Unmatched junction bases numbered 15, after V lost 2 bases and J lost 4 bases. Germline V gene data show CDR1 as MNHEY and CDR2 as SVGAGI. The CDR3 sequence is CASSYAIPGTGTSYGYTF. CDR3 nucleotides: TGTGCCAGCAGTTACGCTATTCCCGGGACAGGAACTTCCTATGGCTACACCTTC.

Remarks on this clonotype: This may be a read error, as it is one base from a much larger clone. The chain has TRBV10-3 and TRBJ2-2; D is unresolved. This CDR3 region has 12 residues. V was shortened by 6 bases and J by 5 bases, with 7 bases between the two germline ends. The V gene's germline CDR1 is ENHRY and CDR2 SYGVKD. DNA for the CDR3: TGTGCCATCAGGAAGAGGACCGGGGAGCTGTTTTTT. Translating it yields CAIRKRTGELFF.

To note about this clonotype: The conserved phenylalanine or tryptophan normally closing the CDR3 is absent here, so this likely arose from a read error. The chain is built from TRBV11-2 and TRBJ2-5; 9 bases agree with TRBD2. With 6 bases clipped from V and 2 bases from J, the junction kept 4 bases outside the gene matches. The germline V gene encodes CDR1 SGHAT and CDR2 FQNNGV. The CDR3 sequence is 14 residues long. The CDR3 coding sequence is TGTGCCAGCAGAATGGGACTAGCACAAGAGACCCAGTACTTG. Its protein product is CASRMGLAQETQYL.

As concerns this clonotype: This may be a read error: a much more frequent sequence differs by one nucleotide. V gene TRBV12-3 or TRBV12-4 combines with J gene TRBJ1-1, with a weak D call TRBD1 (6 bases). The V end was cut by 6 bases, the J end by 1 base, with 12 bases between. This CDR3 region has 14 residues. The CDR3 region has the DNA TGTGCCAGCAGACCAGGACAGCGGAACACTGAAGCTTTCTTT. Translation gives CASRPGQRNTEAFF.

In regard to this clonotype: A much bigger clone sits one base away, suggesting this may be a read error. This chain uses TRBV4-1 with TRBJ2-5; 9 bases match TRBD1. The CDR3 is 15 residues long. Germline V gene data show CDR1 as MGHRA and CDR2 as YSYEKL. The CDR3 DNA is TGCGCCAACAGCCAAGGGGGACAGGGTCAAGAGACCCAGTACTTC. Its translation is CANSQGGQGQETQYF.

In this sample, this clonotype turned up many times. The rearrangement uses TRBV11-1 and TRBJ1-1; 8 nucleotides align to TRBD1. CDR1 is SGHAT, CDR2 FQDESV, per germline (reference sequence). The ends lost 5 bases at V and 0 bases at J; junction bases unmatched: 2. CDR3 size: 14 residues. The CDR3 DNA is TGTGCCAGCAGCGGACAGGGCCTGAACACTGAAGCTTTCTTT. Translation: CASSGQGLNTEAFF.

This clonotype was found once. Mismatch with germline at one junction end may stem from a read error. The gene calls are TRBV10-2 and TRBJ2-7; D perhaps matches TRBD2 (5 bases). Per the germline V gene, CDR1 is WSHSY and CDR2 is SAAADI. This CDR3 region has 14 residues. The CDR3 DNA reads as TGCGCCGGCAGTGAGGGCAGGTTACTCAATGAGCAGTACTTC. The encoded protein is CAGSEGRLLNEQYF.

Details on this clonotype: A much larger clone differs by one base, so this may be a read error. The J gene is TRBJ2-3, the V gene TRBV5-1; the D gene is possibly TRBD1 (5 bases). Germline CDR1 SGHRS, CDR2 YFSETQ. This CDR3 comprises 16 residues. The CDR3 DNA sequence: TGTGCCAGCAACTTGGCGATCCTCCCAGGGCCAGATACGCAGTATTTT. It codes for CASNLAILPGPDTQYF.